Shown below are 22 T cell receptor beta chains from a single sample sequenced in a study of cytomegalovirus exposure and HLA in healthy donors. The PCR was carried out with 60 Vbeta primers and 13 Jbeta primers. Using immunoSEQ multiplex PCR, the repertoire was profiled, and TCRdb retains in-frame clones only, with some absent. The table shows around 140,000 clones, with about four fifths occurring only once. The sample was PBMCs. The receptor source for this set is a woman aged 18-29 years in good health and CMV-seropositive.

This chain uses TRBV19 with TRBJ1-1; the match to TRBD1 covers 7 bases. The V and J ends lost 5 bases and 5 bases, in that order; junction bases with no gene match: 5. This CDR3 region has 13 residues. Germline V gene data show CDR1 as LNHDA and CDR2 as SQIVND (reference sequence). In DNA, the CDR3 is TGTGCCAGTAGTGAGGGGGCGCGGACTGAAGCTTTCTTT. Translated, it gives CASSEGARTEAFF.

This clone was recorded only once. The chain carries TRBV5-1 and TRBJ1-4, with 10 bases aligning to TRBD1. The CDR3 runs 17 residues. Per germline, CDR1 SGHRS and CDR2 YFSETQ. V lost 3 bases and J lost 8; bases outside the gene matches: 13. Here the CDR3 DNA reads TGCGCCAGCAGCTCCGGGACAGGGGCCCCGAAGGGGGAAAAACTGTTTTTT. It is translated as CASSSGTGAPKGEKLFF.

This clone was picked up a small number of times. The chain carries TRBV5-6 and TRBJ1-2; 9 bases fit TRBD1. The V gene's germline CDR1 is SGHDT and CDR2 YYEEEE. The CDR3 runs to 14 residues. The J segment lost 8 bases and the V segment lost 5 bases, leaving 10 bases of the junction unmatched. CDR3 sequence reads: CASSSDRGLGGYTF. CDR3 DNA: TGTGCCAGCAGTTCGGACAGGGGTCTGGGAGGCTACACCTTC.

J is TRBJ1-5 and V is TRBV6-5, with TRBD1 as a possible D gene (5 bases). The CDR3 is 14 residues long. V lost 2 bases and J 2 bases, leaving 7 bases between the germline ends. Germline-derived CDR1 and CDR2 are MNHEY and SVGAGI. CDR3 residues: CASSYGQGNQPQHF. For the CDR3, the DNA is TGTGCCAGCAGTTACGGACAAGGCAATCAGCCCCAGCATTTT.

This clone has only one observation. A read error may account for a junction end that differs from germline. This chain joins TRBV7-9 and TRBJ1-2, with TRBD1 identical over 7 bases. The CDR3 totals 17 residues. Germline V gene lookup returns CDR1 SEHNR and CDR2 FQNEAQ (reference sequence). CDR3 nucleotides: TGTTCCAGCAGCCCAGACAGGGACTTCTGGAAACGCTATGGCTACACCTTC. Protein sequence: CSSSPDRDFWKRYGYTF.

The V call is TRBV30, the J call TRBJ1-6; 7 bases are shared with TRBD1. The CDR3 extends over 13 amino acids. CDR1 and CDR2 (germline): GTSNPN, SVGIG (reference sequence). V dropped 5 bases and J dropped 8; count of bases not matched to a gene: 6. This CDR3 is CAWEGQRDSPLHF. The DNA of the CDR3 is TGTGCCTGGGAGGGACAGCGGGATTCACCCCTCCACTTT.

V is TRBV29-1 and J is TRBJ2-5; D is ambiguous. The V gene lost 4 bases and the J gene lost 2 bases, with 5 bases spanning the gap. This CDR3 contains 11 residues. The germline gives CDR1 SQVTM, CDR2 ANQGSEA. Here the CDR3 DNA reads TGCAGCGTTGCGGAGCAAGAGACCCAGTACTTC. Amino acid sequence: CSVAEQETQYF.

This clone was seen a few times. The CDR3 region is CASSPIDRGHTGELFF. The CDR3 DNA sequence: TGTGCCAGCAGCCCTATCGACAGGGGACACACCGGGGAGCTGTTTTTT. The rearrangement joins TRBV5-6 to TRBJ2-2; TRBD1 matches 8 bases. The CDR3 contains 16 residues. Germline CDR1 is SGHDT and CDR2 is YYEEEE. Trimming cost V 4 bases and J 3 bases; bases outside gene matches: 8.

CDR3 nucleotides: TGTGCCAGTAGCGAACAGACGAACACTGAAGCTTTCTTT. Amino acid sequence: CASSEQTNTEAFF. V usage is TRBV19 and J usage is TRBJ1-1; D is unclear. Trimming removed 6 bases at V and 1 base at J, with 9 bases between. This CDR3 is built from 13 residues. Germline V gene data show CDR1 as LNHDA and CDR2 as SQIVND (reference sequence). The whole variable domain, remainder taken from reference TRBV19 and TRBJ1-1, is DGGITQSPKYLFRKEGQNVTLSCEQNLNHDAMYWYRQDPGQGLRLIYYSQIVNDFQKGDIAEGYSVSREKKESFPLTVTSAQKNPTAFYLCASSEQTNTEAFFGQGTRLTVV.

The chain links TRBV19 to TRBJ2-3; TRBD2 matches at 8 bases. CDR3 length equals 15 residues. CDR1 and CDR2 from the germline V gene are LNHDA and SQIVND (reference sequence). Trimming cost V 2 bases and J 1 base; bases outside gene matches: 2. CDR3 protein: CASSIRRGGTDTQYF. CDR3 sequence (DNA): TGTGCCAGTAGTATAAGGCGGGGGGGCACAGATACGCAGTATTTT. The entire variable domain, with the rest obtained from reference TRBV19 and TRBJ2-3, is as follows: DGGITQSPKYLFRKEGQNVTLSCEQNLNHDAMYWYRQDPGQGLRLIYYSQIVNDFQKGDIAEGYSVSREKKESFPLTVTSAQKNPTAFYLCASSIRRGGTDTQYFGPGTRLTVL.

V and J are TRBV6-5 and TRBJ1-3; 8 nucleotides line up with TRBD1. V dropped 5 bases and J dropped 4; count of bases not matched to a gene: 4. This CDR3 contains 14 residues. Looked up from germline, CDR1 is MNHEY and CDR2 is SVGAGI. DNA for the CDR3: TGTGCCAGCAGTAAAGGGACAGGCGGAAACACCATATATTTT. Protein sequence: CASSKGTGGNTIYF.

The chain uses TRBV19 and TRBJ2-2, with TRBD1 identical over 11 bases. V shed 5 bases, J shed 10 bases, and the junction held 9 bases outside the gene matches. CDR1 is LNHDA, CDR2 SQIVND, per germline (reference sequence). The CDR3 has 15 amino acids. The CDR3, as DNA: TGTGCCAGTAGTTGGGGGGACAGGGGGTCCCCGGAGCTGTTTTTT. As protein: CASSWGDRGSPELFF. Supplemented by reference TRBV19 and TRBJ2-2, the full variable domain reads DGGITQSPKYLFRKEGQNVTLSCEQNLNHDAMYWYRQDPGQGLRLIYYSQIVNDFQKGDIAEGYSVSREKKESFPLTVTSAQKNPTAFYLCASSWGDRGSPELFFGEGSRLTVL.

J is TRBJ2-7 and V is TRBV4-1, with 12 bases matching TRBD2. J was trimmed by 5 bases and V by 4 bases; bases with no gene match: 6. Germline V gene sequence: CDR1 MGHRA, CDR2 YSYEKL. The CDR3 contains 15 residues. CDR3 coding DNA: TGCGCCAGCAGCCCGTCTAGCGGGGGGGCCCACGAGCAGTACTTC. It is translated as CASSPSSGGAHEQYF.

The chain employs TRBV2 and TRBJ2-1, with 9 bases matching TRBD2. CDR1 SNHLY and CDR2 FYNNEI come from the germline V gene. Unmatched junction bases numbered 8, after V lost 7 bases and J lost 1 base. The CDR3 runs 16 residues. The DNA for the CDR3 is TGTGCCAGCAATCTCGTGCGGGGGGGTTCCTACAATGAGCAGTTCTTC. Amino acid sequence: CASNLVRGGSYNEQFF.

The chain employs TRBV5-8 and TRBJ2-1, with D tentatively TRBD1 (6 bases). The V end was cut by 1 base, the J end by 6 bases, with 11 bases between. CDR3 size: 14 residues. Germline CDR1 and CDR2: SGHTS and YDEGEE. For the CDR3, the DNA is TGTGCCAGCAGCTTGCACAGGGTCGGCAATGAGCAGTTCTTC. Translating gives CASSLHRVGNEQFF.

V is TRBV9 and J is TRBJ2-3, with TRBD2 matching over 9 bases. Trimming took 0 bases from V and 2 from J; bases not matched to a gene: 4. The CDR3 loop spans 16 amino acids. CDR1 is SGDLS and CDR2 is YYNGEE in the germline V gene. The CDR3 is CASSVELAGPTDTQYF. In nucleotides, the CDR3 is TGTGCCAGCAGCGTAGAACTAGCGGGTCCCACAGATACGCAGTATTTT.

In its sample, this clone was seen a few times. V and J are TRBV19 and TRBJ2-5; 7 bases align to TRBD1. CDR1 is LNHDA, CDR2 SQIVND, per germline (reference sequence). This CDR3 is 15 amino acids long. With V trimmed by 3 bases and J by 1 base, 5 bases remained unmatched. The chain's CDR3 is CASSMGDRAQETQYF. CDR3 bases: TGTGCCAGTAGTATGGGTGACAGGGCCCAAGAGACCCAGTACTTC.

This CDR3 is CASSLAGGQEQFF. In DNA form, the CDR3 reads TGTGCCAGTAGCTTAGCGGGGGGGCAGGAGCAGTTCTTC. The chain joins TRBV19 to TRBJ2-1, with 11 bases fitting TRBD2. This CDR3 is 13 amino acids long. From germline, CDR1 is LNHDA and CDR2 SQIVND (reference sequence). The V gene end was trimmed by 6 bases and the J gene end by 10 bases; junction bases not matched to a gene: 5.

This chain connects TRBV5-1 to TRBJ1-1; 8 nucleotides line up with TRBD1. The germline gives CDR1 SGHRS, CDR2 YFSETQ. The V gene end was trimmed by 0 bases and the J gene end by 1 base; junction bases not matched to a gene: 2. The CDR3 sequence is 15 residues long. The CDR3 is CASSLDRGANTEAFF. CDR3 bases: TGCGCCAGCAGCTTGGACAGGGGGGCGAACACTGAAGCTTTCTTT.

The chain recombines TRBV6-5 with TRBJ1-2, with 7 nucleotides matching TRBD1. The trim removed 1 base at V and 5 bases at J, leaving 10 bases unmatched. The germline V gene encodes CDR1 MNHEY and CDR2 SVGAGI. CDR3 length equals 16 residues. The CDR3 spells CASSYWKGGEVYGYTF. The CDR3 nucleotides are TGTGCCAGCAGTTACTGGAAAGGGGGCGAGGTATATGGCTACACCTTC.

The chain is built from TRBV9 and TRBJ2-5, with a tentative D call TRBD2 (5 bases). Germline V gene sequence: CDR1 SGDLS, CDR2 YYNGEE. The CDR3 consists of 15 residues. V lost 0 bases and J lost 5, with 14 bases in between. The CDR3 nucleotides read TGTGCCAGCAGCGTAGACGGGGTGGCCCCGGAGACCCAGTACTTC. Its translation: CASSVDGVAPETQYF. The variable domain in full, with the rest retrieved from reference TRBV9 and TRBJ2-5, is DSGVTQTPKHLITATGQRVTLRCSPRSGDLSVYWYQQSLDQGLQFLIQYYNGEERAKGNILERFSAQQFPDLHSELNLSSLELGDSALYFCASSVDGVAPETQYFGPGTRLLVL.

In DNA form, the CDR3 reads TGTGCCAGCAGCCCTCGGGTTGACACCGGGGAGCTGTTTTTT. It yields the protein CASSPRVDTGELFF. The chain combines TRBV6-1 with TRBJ2-2; D call uncertain. CDR1 MNHNS and CDR2 SASEGT come from the germline V gene. The CDR3 has 14 amino acids. Deletions cut 6 bases from V and 3 bases from J, with 11 bases between.